This is a list of T cell receptor beta chains from one sample in a study of blood T cell repertoires in COVID-19. TCRdb keeps only in-frame clones here, not all; method: immunoSEQ multiplex PCR. The sample has some 150,000 clones; approximately 87% are singletons. What was sequenced was peripheral blood. Every receptor here comes from a man younger than 35 with active or convalescent COVID-19. Each CDR3 is given with its conserved first and last residue. D genes are given only for firm matches. The size field is filled for only some rows; it gives once, few, many or a size class.

CDR3 protein	CDR3 DNA	D gene	V gene	J gene	clone size
CASSEAQGYNQPQHF	TGTGCCAGCAGTGAAGCGCAGGGATACAATCAGCCCCAGCATTTT	-	TRBV2	TRBJ1-5	-
CASSFGLGVEKLFF	TGTGCCAGCAGTTTTGGACTTGGGGTTGAAAAACTGTTTTTT	-	TRBV28	TRBJ1-4	-
CASSSTGYEQYF	TGTGCCAGCAGTTCTACAGGTTACGAGCAGTACTTC	-	TRBV27	TRBJ2-7	once
CAIRSLDQGQAEAFF	TGTGCCATCAGATCCTTAGATCAGGGTCAGGCTGAAGCTTTCTTT	-	TRBV10-3	TRBJ1-1	-
CASSLVTIDGYTF	TGTGCCAGCAGCTTGGTGACTATTGACGGCTACACCTTC	-	TRBV5-5	TRBJ1-2	-
CASSSQGAGEKLFF	TGTGCCAGCAGCTCACAGGGGGCCGGTGAAAAACTGTTTTTT	TRBD1	TRBV7-2	TRBJ1-4	-
CASRALAGLGNTQYF	TGTGCCAGCAGGGCCCTAGCGGGACTGGGAAATACGCAGTATTTT	TRBD2	TRBV4-2	TRBJ2-3	-
CASSLAQADYGYTF	TGTGCCAGCAGCTTAGCACAGGCTGACTATGGCTACACCTTC	-	TRBV7-9	TRBJ1-2	-
CASSLAVQGNTEAFF	TGTGCCAGCAGCTTAGCGGTGCAGGGGAACACTGAAGCTTTCTTT	-	TRBV7-8	TRBJ1-1	-
CAISEPPGQSTDTQYF	TGTGCCATCAGTGAGCCCCCGGGACAGAGCACAGATACGCAGTATTTT	TRBD1	TRBV10-3	TRBJ2-3	-
CSVERSDHYNEQFF	TGCAGCGTTGAAAGAAGCGACCACTACAATGAGCAGTTCTTC	-	TRBV29-1	TRBJ2-1	-
CASTRTGISNTIYF	TGTGCCAGCACCCGGACAGGGATATCGAACACCATATATTTT	TRBD1	TRBV2	TRBJ1-3	-
CAISVESYGYTF	TGTGCCATCAGTGTAGAGAGCTATGGCTACACCTTC	-	TRBV10-3	TRBJ1-2	-
CASGKGLLGTEAFF	TGTGCCAGCGGAAAGGGGTTATTGGGGACTGAAGCTTTCTTT	-	TRBV7-2	TRBJ1-1	-
CARLRDSYEQYF	TGTGCCAGACTCCGGGACAGCTACGAGCAGTACTTC	-	TRBV21-1	TRBJ2-7	-
CASSSNDRVYGYTF	TGTGCCAGCTCATCAAACGACAGGGTCTATGGCTACACCTTC	TRBD1	TRBV18	TRBJ1-2	-
CASSIGSGLGQPQHF	TGTGCCAGTAGTATAGGTTCAGGGTTGGGTCAGCCCCAGCATTTT	-	TRBV19	TRBJ1-5	-
CASPAREAFF	TGTGCTAGCCCCGCCCGGGAAGCTTTCTTT	-	TRBV12-5	TRBJ1-1	once
CASSPTGVPYEQYF	TGTGCCAGCAGCCCTACGGGGGTTCCCTACGAGCAGTACTTC	-	TRBV27	TRBJ2-7	once
CASSFLGQGYEQYF	TGTGCCAGCAGCTTCCTGGGACAGGGTTACGAGCAGTACTTC	TRBD1	TRBV5-4	TRBJ2-7	-
CASTTSPYNEQFF	TGTGCCAGCACTACCTCCCCCTACAATGAGCAGTTCTTC	-	TRBV6-5	TRBJ2-1	-
CASSPPKNTKNTEAFF	TGTGCCAGCAGCCCCCCAAAAAACACGAAGAACACTGAAGCTTTCTTT	-	TRBV14	TRBJ1-1	once
CSVDPGQGIDTQYF	TGCAGCGTTGACCCGGGACAGGGTATCGATACGCAGTATTTT	TRBD1	TRBV29-1	TRBJ2-3	-
CASSLSLASAGELFF	TGTGCCAGCAGTCTTAGTCTAGCCAGTGCCGGGGAGCTGTTTTTT	-	TRBV2	TRBJ2-2	-
CASSLGGQDRVTEAFF	TGTGCCAGCAGCTTGGGTGGACAAGATCGAGTCACTGAAGCTTTCTTT	-	TRBV5-8	TRBJ1-1	-
CASSPNMGPTEAFF	TGTGCCAGCAGCCCGAATATGGGGCCGACTGAAGCTTTCTTT	-	TRBV4-2	TRBJ1-1	-
CATSDSTTSYEQYF	TGTGCCACCAGTGATTCGACTACCTCCTACGAGCAGTACTTC	-	TRBV24-1	TRBJ2-7	-
CASSRTGGNYGYTF	TGTGCCAGCAGCCGGACAGGGGGTAACTATGGCTACACCTTC	TRBD1	TRBV7-2	TRBJ1-2	-
CASSLEPRYEQYF	TGTGCCAGCAGTTTAGAACCCCGCTACGAGCAGTACTTC	-	TRBV6-2/TRBV6-3	TRBJ2-7	few
CASTFPGVSKSSYNEQFF	TGTGCCAGCACCTTTCCCGGGGTCTCAAAGAGCTCCTACAATGAGCAGTTCTTC	-	TRBV28	TRBJ2-1	-
CASSFGQGGNQPQHF	TGTGCCAGCAGCTTTGGACAGGGTGGCAATCAGCCCCAGCATTTT	TRBD1	TRBV7-2	TRBJ1-5	-
CASSGQGRDNQPQHF	TGTGCCAGCAGTGGACAGGGTAGGGACAATCAGCCCCAGCATTTT	TRBD1	TRBV2	TRBJ1-5	few
CASSPSGRANQPQHF	TGTGCCAGCAGCCCCTCGGGGAGGGCTAATCAGCCCCAGCATTTT	-	TRBV4-2	TRBJ1-5	few
CASSSNRVYEQYF	TGTGCCAGCAGTTCAAACAGGGTTTACGAGCAGTACTTC	-	TRBV27	TRBJ2-7	-
CAISSSGGITDTQYF	TGTGCCATCAGTTCTAGCGGGGGGATCACAGATACGCAGTATTTT	TRBD2	TRBV10-3	TRBJ2-3	-
CASSQDLPLAAYNEQFF	TGCGCCAGCAGCCAAGATCTGCCACTAGCCGCCTACAATGAGCAGTTCTTC	-	TRBV4-3	TRBJ2-1	-
CASSFAIGQDYGYTF	TGTGCCAGCAGTTTCGCTATCGGACAGGACTATGGCTACACCTTC	TRBD1	TRBV28	TRBJ1-2	-
CASSSSSGSTYNEQFF	TGTGCCAGCAGCTCGTCTAGCGGGAGTACCTACAATGAGCAGTTCTTC	TRBD2	TRBV7-2	TRBJ2-1	-
CASGTGMSNQPQHF	TGTGCTAGTGGTACAGGGATGAGTAATCAGCCCCAGCATTTT	-	TRBV12-5	TRBJ1-5	-
CASSELEGQFF	TGTGCCAGCTCTGAGTTAGAGGGGCAGTTCTTC	-	TRBV18	TRBJ2-1	-
CASSQRGREGDTQYF	TGCGCCAGCAGCCAGCGGGGCCGCGAGGGCGATACGCAGTATTTT	-	TRBV4-1	TRBJ2-3	-
CASSESVGQLNYGYTF	TGTGCCAGCAGTGAATCTGTTGGACAACTTAACTATGGCTACACCTTC	-	TRBV6-1	TRBJ1-2	-